Listed here are 9 T cell receptor beta chains from one sample, sequenced in a study of radiotherapy plus CTLA-4 blockade in lung cancer (dated by TCRdb to about 2018). Libraries were prepared through the immunoSEQ multiplex PCR assay. The table comes from immuneACCESS by way of TCRdb, which keeps in-frame sequences with V and J called. Part of the clones is missing from these tables; in studies checked, under half for an unresolved V gene and the rest for unknown reasons. Counted in this sample were around 110,000 clones; more than 70% of them appeared once. The top ten clonotypes cover roughly 2.3% of the sample. The sequencing used peripheral blood, collected from a patient treated with radiotherapy plus ipilimumab. Receptor source: a human donor with non-small cell lung cancer that progressed on radiotherapy plus ipilimumab. Some clones in this sample may be carry-over from other donors' samples.

The rearrangement uses TRBV15 and TRBJ2-7, with TRBD1 matching over 9 bases. The V gene's germline CDR1 is LNHNV and CDR2 YYDKDF (reference sequence). With 6 bases clipped from V and 5 bases from J, the junction kept 8 bases outside the gene matches. The CDR3 has 14 residues. CDR3 region: CATSRLTGGDEQYF. CDR3 bases: TGTGCCACCAGTCGACTGACAGGGGGGGACGAGCAGTACTTC.

This clone showed up just a few times. The chain employs TRBV4-3 and TRBJ2-1, with 11 bases fitting TRBD1. CDR1 and CDR2 (germline): LGHNA, YSLEER. V gave up 0 bases and J gave up 8 bases; unmatched junction bases: 12. The CDR3 spans 18 residues. The CDR3 DNA reads as TGCGCCAGCAGCCAAGAAGTTCCGAGGACAGGGGGCTTCGATGAGCAGTTCTTC. The encoded protein is CASSQEVPRTGGFDEQFF.

The chain couples TRBV6-5 to TRBJ2-1; a possible D gene is TRBD1 (6 bases). Between the trimmed V and J ends, which lost 5 bases and 6 bases, there was a span of 17 bases. The CDR3 is made up of 15 amino acids. The germline CDR1 and CDR2 sequences are MNHEY and SVGAGI. The CDR3 loop reads CASSDYREGSNEQFF. In DNA, the CDR3 is TGTGCCAGCAGTGACTACAGGGAAGGGAGCAATGAGCAGTTCTTC.

CDR3 sequence reads: CAISDLQGHEQYF. The DNA of the CDR3 is TGTGCCATCAGTGATCTACAGGGACACGAGCAGTACTTC. The J gene is TRBJ2-7, the V gene TRBV10-3, with D possibly being TRBD1 (6 bases). The CDR3 is 13 amino acids. Per germline, CDR1 ENHRY and CDR2 SYGVKD. The V end lost 3 bases, the J end lost 5 bases, and 11 bases lay between the germline ends.

The V and J genes are TRBV11-2 and TRBJ1-2, with TRBD1 as a possible D gene (6 bases). This CDR3 contains 15 residues. Trimming took 1 base from V and 8 from J, leaving 17 bases between them. The V gene's germline CDR1 is SGHAT and CDR2 FQNNGV. CDR3 nucleotide sequence: TGTGCCAGCAGCTTAGTTGCCCTCCTGCAGGGGGGCTACACCTTC. Translated, it gives CASSLVALLQGGYTF.

The chain links TRBV7-3 to TRBJ2-3, with a possible D match to TRBD2 (5 bases). The CDR3 runs 17 residues. CDR1 is SGHTA, CDR2 FQGTGA, per germline. V was cut by 2 bases and J by 0 bases, with 15 bases left in between. The CDR3 protein is CASSLRPLTGSTDTQYF. The CDR3 nucleotides are TGTGCCAGCAGCTTACGACCATTGACGGGGAGCACAGATACGCAGTATTTT.

The V and J genes are TRBV27 and TRBJ2-7, with D hard to call. The germline V gene has CDR1 MNHEY and CDR2 SMNVEV (reference sequence). V lost 3 bases and J lost 0, with 15 bases in between. The CDR3 is 16 amino acids. CDR3 sequence: CASSLGLETFSYEQYF. CDR3 DNA sequence: TGTGCCAGCAGTTTGGGTCTCGAGACCTTCTCCTACGAGCAGTACTTC.

The J gene is TRBJ1-1, the V gene TRBV6-1, with 8 bases aligning to TRBD1. V gave up 6 bases and J gave up 0 bases; unmatched junction bases: 3. Germline CDR1 and CDR2: MNHNS and SASEGT. CDR3 size: 14 residues. CDR3 protein: CASRRTGMNTEAFF. Written as DNA, the CDR3 is TGTGCCAGCAGAAGGACAGGGATGAACACTGAAGCTTTCTTT.

This clone was picked up one time. The V and J genes are TRBV4-1 and TRBJ1-1; weak D call: TRBD1 (5 bases). This CDR3 is 15 amino acids long. Germline loops: CDR1 MGHRA, CDR2 YSYEKL. Deletions cut 1 base from V and 1 base from J, with 10 bases between. CDR3 DNA sequence: TGCGCCAGCAGCCAAGGGCCCCAGGGGAACACTGAAGCTTTCTTT. As protein: CASSQGPQGNTEAFF.